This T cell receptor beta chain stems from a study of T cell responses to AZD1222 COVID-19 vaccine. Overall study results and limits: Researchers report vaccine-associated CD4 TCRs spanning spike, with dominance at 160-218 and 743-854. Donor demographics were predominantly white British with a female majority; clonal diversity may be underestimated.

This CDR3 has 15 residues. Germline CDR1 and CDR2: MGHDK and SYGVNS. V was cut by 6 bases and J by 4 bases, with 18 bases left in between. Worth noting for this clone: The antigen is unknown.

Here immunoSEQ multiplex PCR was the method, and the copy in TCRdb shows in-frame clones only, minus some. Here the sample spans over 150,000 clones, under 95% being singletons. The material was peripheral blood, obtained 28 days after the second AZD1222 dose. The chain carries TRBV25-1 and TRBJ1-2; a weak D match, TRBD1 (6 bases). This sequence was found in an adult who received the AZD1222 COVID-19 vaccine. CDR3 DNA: TGTGCCAGCAGCGCCAATCCGACAGGTCGCTATGGCTACACCTTC. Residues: CASSANPTGRYGYTF.